The entry below describes one T cell receptor (beta chain). This clone was observed once. Its antigen specificity is not known. No base qualities exist here, and no much larger clone lies one base off it. Each sample was amplified as two independent genomic DNA replicates: approximately 0.5 ug for blood and roughly 1.5 ug for tumor or normal breast. Following the manufacturer's instructions, the ImmunoSeq Intro kit was used to carry out TCRB sequencing on genomic DNA. For absolute quantification, the roughly 30-cycle multiplex PCR included proprietary primers along with spike-in control sequences. Single-end 150-bp reads were used to sequence an 87-bp fragment spanning the CDR3 and the flanking V and J genes. Seven samples, with two replicates for each sample, were multiplexed per lane of an Illumina MiSeq using version 3.0 chemistry. The source study handled its data this way. The vendor's proprietary pipeline handled the raw data processing, merging both replicates into a single result for each sample. A clonotype was defined as productive rearrangements that share the same V-gene family, CDR3 amino acid sequence and J-gene segment. To compute clonality, the normalized Shannon entropy (Pielou evenness) of TCRB abundances was subtracted from 1. T cell density was estimated by dividing total templates by the number of input cells inferred from the DNA input amount. Recon with default parameters was used to estimate total repertoire diversity and clonality. A clonotype counted as tumor-enriched if its abundance in tumor exceeded 0.1% and was at least 32-fold higher than its abundance in normal breast. Not all clones reach the TCRdb copy of this immuneACCESS table, which keeps in-frame sequences only. Checked studies attribute under half of the gap to unresolved V genes and leave the rest unexplained. V and J calls and clone size are those listed in that table; D and trimming were worked out from the DNA. The sample has tens of thousands of clones on record, 85% to 95% of them singletons. The ten largest clones represent 4% to 5.5% of the sample.

This entry comes from a study of early stage breast cancer tumors (dated by TCRdb to about 2017). For context, the study as a whole: Of the roughly 17 invasive breast tumors, about a dozen were found to be estrogen receptor-positive, progesterone receptor-positive and HER2-negative. About 70% of the 12 ER+/PR+/HER2- tumors were invasive ductal carcinomas, while the other four were invasive lobular carcinomas. A read coverage of roughly 10-fold per sample was achieved on average. Across all samples, 2 million to 3 million templates representing roughly 1,100,000 unique clonotypes were detected. What the work shows at the level of the full study, not this receptor alone: Analysis by tumor subtype was prevented by the small cohort size. Compared with adjacent normal breast tissue, tumors had around 2.5-fold higher T cell density and higher clonality. Sequencing bulk genomic DNA from unsorted cells could not capture chain pairing or functional markers like CD4, CD8 and FOXP3. Repertoires from blood and normal breast were more alike than repertoires from blood and tumor, and in about 85% of the 16 patients, comparing each tissue with blood separated tumor from normal. Enriched TCRB sequences shared across patients were mostly commonly generated sequences, unlikely to play an important role in the tumor microenvironment.

CDR1 and CDR2, looked up from the germline V gene, are MNHEY and SVGAGI. The CDR3 measures 16 amino acids from cysteine to phenylalanine. Only the CDR3 DNA is retained, 48 bases long and in frame from the first base. From V the trimming removes 0 bases and from J it removes 0 bases, while the gene matches leave 5 bases of the junction unaccounted for. The study profiled bulk TCR beta-chain repertoires in matched peripheral blood, tumor and adjacent normal breast tissue taken from more than 15 patients with early-stage breast cancer. Before surgery, roughly 4.5-11 mL of whole blood was collected into EDTA tubes and then processed within 2 hours. Ficoll-Paque centrifugation in SepMate-50 tubes was used to isolate peripheral blood mononuclear cells. For storage in liquid nitrogen, PBMCs were cryopreserved as aliquots of about 1.9 to 4 million cells in roughly 90% FBS with around 10% DMSO. The Qiagen AllPrep DNA/RNA Mini kit was used to extract genomic DNA.

Sample: blood. The TCR sequence derives from a person between 65 and 80 years old with breast cancer. The chain is made from TRBV6-5 and TRBJ2-7; 7 bases in the middle match TRBD2. The DNA sequence reads TGTGCCAGCAGTTACTCGGTTGGGAGGGGCTCCTACGAGCAGTACTTC. This translates into CASSYSVGRGSYEQYF.